This T cell receptor (beta chain) appears in the sequencing data of a study of beta chain features in type 1 diabetes. Study findings and constraints: Sampled from patients, naive, central memory and Treg TCRB repertoires appeared more similar than those sampled from healthy donors. Across all four CD4+ subsets, people with type 1 diabetes showed modestly shorter TCRB CDR3s. There was a possibility that cDNA sequencing over-represented cells with high TCR expression.

CD45RO/CCR7/CD25/CD127/CD95/CD27 sorting isolated CD4+ naive, central memory, regulatory and stem cell-like memory cells. The authors obtained over 95% purity in all sorted populations. This clone was seen only a few times. Its antigen is not known. The length of the CDR3 is 15 residues. V was pared by 7 bases and J by 3 bases, with 7 bases of the junction left unmatched. The germline V gene has CDR1 SNHLY and CDR2 FYNNEI. The whole isolated RNA underwent reverse transcription, so sequencing captured expressed TCRB transcripts. Sequencing used immunoSEQ multiplex PCR; TCRdb keeps in-frame clones, though not all of them. The data show hundreds of thousands of clones, about an eighth seen once.

The rearrangement uses TRBV2 and TRBJ2-5; 11 positions match TRBD2. The source is a young man with type 1 diabetes. The sequencing input was naive CD4+ T cells from blood. The CDR3 protein is CASNGLAGQEETQYF. CDR3 in DNA: TGTGCCAGCAATGGACTAGCGGGCCAAGAAGAGACCCAGTACTTC.